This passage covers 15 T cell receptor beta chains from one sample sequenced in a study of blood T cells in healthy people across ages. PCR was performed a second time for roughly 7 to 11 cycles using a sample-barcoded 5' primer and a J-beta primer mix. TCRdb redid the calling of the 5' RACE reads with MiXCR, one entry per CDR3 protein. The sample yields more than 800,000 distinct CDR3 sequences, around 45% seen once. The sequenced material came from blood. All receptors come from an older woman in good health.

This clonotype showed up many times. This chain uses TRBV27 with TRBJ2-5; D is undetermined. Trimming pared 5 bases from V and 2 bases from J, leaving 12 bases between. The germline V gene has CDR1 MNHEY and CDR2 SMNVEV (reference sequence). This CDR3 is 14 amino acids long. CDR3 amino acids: CASSPHRLQETQYF. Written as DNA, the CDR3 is TGTGCCAGCAGTCCTCATCGTCTTCAAGAGACCCAGTACTTC.

The CDR3 sequence is CASRSTVSNQPQHF. The CDR3 region has the DNA TGTGCCAGCAGAAGCACAGTTAGCAATCAGCCCCAGCATTTT. This chain links TRBV28 with TRBJ1-5; unclear D gene. CDR3 length equals 14 residues. From germline, CDR1 is MDHEN and CDR2 SYDVKM. Trimming left V 6 bases short and J 0 bases short, with 9 bases between.

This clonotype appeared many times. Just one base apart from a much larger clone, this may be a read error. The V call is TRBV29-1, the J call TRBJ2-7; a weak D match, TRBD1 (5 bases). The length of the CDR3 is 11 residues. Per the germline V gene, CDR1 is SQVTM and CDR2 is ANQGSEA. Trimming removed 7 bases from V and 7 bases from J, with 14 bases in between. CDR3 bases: TGCAGCGGCGTCGCCCCAGGGGAGCAGTACTTC. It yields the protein CSGVAPGEQYF.

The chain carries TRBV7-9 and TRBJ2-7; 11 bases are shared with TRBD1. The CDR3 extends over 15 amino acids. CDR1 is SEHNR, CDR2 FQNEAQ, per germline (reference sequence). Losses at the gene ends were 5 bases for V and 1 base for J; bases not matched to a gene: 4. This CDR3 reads CASSGTGGGSYEQYF. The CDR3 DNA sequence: TGTGCCAGCAGCGGGACAGGGGGGGGGTCCTACGAGCAGTACTTC.

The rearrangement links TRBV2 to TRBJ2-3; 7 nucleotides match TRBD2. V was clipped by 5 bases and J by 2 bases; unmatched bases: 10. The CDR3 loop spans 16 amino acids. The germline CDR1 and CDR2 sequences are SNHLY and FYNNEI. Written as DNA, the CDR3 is TGTGCCAGCAGTTACCCCGGGACTATACACACAGATACGCAGTATTTT. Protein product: CASSYPGTIHTDTQYF. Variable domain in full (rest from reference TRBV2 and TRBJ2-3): EPEVTQTPSHQVTQMGQEVILRCVPISNHLYFYWYRQILGQKVEFLVSFYNNEISEKSEIFDDQFSVERPDGSNFTLKIRSTKLEDSAMYFCASSYPGTIHTDTQYFGPGTRLTVL.

The CDR3 here is CASRLSGGPSYEQYF. The DNA of the CDR3 is TGTGCCAGTCGACTTTCGGGTGGACCGTCCTACGAGCAGTACTTC. The V and J genes are TRBV6-2 or TRBV6-3 and TRBJ2-7; D is unclear. The CDR3 sequence is 15 residues long. The germline gives CDR1 MNHEY, CDR2 SVGEGT. Trimming removed 9 bases at V and 1 base at J, with 19 bases between.

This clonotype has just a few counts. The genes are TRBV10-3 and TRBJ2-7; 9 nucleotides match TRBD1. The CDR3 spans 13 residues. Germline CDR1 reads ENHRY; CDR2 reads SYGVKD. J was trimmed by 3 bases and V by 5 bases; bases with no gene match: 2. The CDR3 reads CAISQGQGYEQYF. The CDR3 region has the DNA TGTGCCATCAGTCAGGGACAGGGCTACGAGCAGTACTTC.

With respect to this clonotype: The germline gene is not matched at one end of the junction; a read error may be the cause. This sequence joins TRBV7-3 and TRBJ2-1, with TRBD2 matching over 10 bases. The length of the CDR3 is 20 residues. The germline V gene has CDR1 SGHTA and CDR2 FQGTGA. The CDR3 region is CAGSLSSGTGASGRRNEQFF. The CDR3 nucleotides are TGTGCCGGCAGCTTAAGCTCCGGGACAGGTGCTAGCGGGAGAAGGAATGAGCAGTTCTTC.

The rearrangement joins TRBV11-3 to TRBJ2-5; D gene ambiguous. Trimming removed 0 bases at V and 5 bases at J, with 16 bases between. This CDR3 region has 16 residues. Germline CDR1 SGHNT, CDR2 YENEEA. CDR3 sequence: CASSLDLTARQETQYF. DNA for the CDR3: TGTGCCAGCAGCTTAGATCTCACAGCCAGGCAGGAGACCCAGTACTTC.

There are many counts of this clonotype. This CDR3 reads CASSEDTQYF. The CDR3 DNA sequence: TGTGCCAGCAGTGAAGATACGCAGTATTTT. The gene calls are TRBV2 and TRBJ2-3; D is uncertain. The CDR3 is 10 residues long. V lost 1 base and J 7 bases, leaving 0 bases between the germline ends. Looked up from germline, CDR1 is SNHLY and CDR2 is FYNNEI.

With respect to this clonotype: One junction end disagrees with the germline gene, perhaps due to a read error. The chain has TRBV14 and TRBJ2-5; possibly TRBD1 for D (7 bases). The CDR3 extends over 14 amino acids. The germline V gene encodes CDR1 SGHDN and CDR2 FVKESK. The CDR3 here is CAGSQGGLARTQYF. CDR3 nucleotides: TGTGCCGGCAGCCAGGGGGGACTCGCGCGGACCCAGTACTTC.

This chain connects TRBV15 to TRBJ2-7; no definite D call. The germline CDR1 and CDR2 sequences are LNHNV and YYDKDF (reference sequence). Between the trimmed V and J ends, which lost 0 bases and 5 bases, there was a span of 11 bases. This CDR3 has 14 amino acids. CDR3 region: CATSRDRAWHEQYF. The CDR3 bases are TGTGCCACCAGCAGAGATAGGGCGTGGCACGAGCAGTACTTC.

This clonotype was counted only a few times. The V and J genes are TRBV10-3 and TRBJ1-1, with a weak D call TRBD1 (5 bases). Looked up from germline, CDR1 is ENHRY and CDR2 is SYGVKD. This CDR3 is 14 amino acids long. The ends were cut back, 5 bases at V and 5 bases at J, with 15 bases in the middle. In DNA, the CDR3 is TGTGCCATCAGTATATCTGACAGCGGAACTGAAGCTTTCTTT. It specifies CAISISDSGTEAFF.

CDR3 coding DNA: TGTGCCATCAGTGATACCAGGACAGGGTTTTACGAGCAGTACTTC. Protein product: CAISDTRTGFYEQYF. V is TRBV10-3 and J is TRBJ2-7, with 8 positions matching TRBD1. The V segment lost 3 bases and the J segment 4 bases; nucleotides outside the gene matches: 8. Per germline, CDR1 ENHRY and CDR2 SYGVKD. The CDR3 extends over 15 amino acids.

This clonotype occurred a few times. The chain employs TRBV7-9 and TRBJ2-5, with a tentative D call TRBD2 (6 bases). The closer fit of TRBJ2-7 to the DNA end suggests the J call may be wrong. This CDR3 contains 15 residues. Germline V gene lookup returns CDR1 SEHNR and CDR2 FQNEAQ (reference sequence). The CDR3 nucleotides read TGTGCCAGCAGCTTGCGGTTGGGGGGATCCTACGAGCAGTACTTC. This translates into CASSLRLGGSYEQYF.